This T cell receptor beta chain was documented in a study of shared clonotypes between healthy human individuals. Germline V gene lookup returns CDR1 MGHRA and CDR2 YSYEKL. The V and J ends lost 3 bases and 4 bases, in that order; junction bases with no gene match: 6. CDR3 length: 15 residues. This table comes from immunoSEQ multiplex PCR, and its TCRdb copy is limited to in-frame clones, with some not included. This table holds approximately 1.1 million clones, approximately 80% found once. This chain joins TRBV4-1 and TRBJ2-3; 8 nucleotides match TRBD2. This clonotype was sampled from a man in his late teens or twenties in good health. Some clones in this sample may be carry-over from other donors' samples. The sample taken for sequencing was memory CD4+ T cells from PBMCs. Subset meaning: CD45RA-negative fraction. This chain's CDR3 is CASSQGSGNADTQYF. The DNA for the CDR3 is TGCGCCAGCAGCCAGGGTAGCGGGAACGCAGATACGCAGTATTTT.